This TCR beta chain was recovered during a study of blood T cell repertoires in COVID-19. Overall study: Italy, Spain and the United States were the sources of the convalescent and acute COVID-19 samples.

Per the germline V gene, CDR1 is LGHDT and CDR2 is YNNKEL (reference sequence). The CDR3 sequence is 12 residues long. Deletions cut 4 bases from V and 7 bases from J, with 10 bases between. This study enrolled people aged about 18 to 100 from about 26 US geographic areas. In the authors' methods: The assay estimated nucleated cells by amplifying reference gene primers. Clones were sequenced by immunoSEQ multiplex PCR, and TCRdb holds only the in-frame ones, with some missing. Clone size and the V and J calls come from that table; the DNA yielded D and trimming. The sample has approximately 200,000 clones; about 90% are singletons.

Sequenced: PBMCs or T cells enriched from blood (not recorded which). This receptor was obtained from a woman aged 30 to 39 who had been exposed to COVID-19. This rearrangement joins TRBV3-1 (or the pseudogene TRBV3-2) to TRBJ2-5; D is ambiguous. The CDR3 protein is CASSLPAGTQYF. The CDR3, as DNA: TGTGCCAGCAGCCTCCCCGCAGGGACCCAGTACTTC.